The 11 T cell receptor beta chains presented below share a single source sample, sequenced in a study of blood T cell repertoires in COVID-19. Here immunoSEQ multiplex PCR was the method, and the copy in TCRdb shows in-frame clones only, minus some. The sample holds about 81,000 clones, roughly four fifths seen once. The sample was peripheral blood. All receptors come from a human donor in a cohort sampled during active COVID-19.

This clone came up a few times. V usage is TRBV6-5 and J usage is TRBJ1-5, with TRBD1 identical over 9 bases. The CDR3 runs to 15 residues. Germline V lookup: CDR1 MNHEY, CDR2 SVGAGI. Trimming cost V 6 bases and J 2 bases; bases outside gene matches: 5. For the CDR3, the DNA is TGTGCCAGCAGGGGGGGACAGGGCCGCAATCAGCCCCAGCATTTT. Its translation is CASRGGQGRNQPQHF.

In its sample, this clone was seen a few times. V usage is TRBV6-5 and J usage is TRBJ2-2; TRBD2 agrees at 7 bases. CDR1 and CDR2 from the germline V gene are MNHEY and SVGAGI. Losses at the gene ends were 0 bases for V and 8 bases for J; bases not matched to a gene: 0. The CDR3 covers 13 residues. The CDR3 is CASSYSGGGELFF. Written as DNA, the CDR3 is TGTGCCAGCAGTTACTCGGGAGGGGGGGAGCTGTTTTTT.

The chain carries TRBV4-1 and TRBJ1-3, with D unresolved. Per the germline V gene, CDR1 is MGHRA and CDR2 is YSYEKL. V lost 0 bases and J 1 base, leaving 10 bases between the germline ends. CDR3 length: 16 amino acids. Here the CDR3 reads CASSQDPAGSGNTIYF. The CDR3, as DNA: TGCGCCAGCAGCCAAGACCCCGCGGGGTCTGGAAACACCATATATTTT.

V is TRBV27 and J is TRBJ1-1; tentative D call: TRBD1 (5 bases). The V gene lost 6 bases and the J gene lost 4 bases, with 12 bases spanning the gap. Per germline, CDR1 MNHEY and CDR2 SMNVEV (reference sequence). The CDR3 covers 13 residues. Here the CDR3 reads CASRKGRGTEAFF. CDR3 nucleotide sequence: TGTGCCAGCAGAAAGGGGCGAGGCACTGAAGCTTTCTTT.

The rearrangement uses TRBV19 and TRBJ1-5; D is possibly TRBD1 (5 bases). The CDR3 loop spans 15 amino acids. From germline, CDR1 is LNHDA and CDR2 SQIVND (reference sequence). Trimming took off 6 bases at V and 6 bases at J, with 18 bases between the two ends. The CDR3 loop reads CASSKNPTGGQPQHF. The CDR3 DNA reads as TGTGCCAGTAGCAAAAACCCAACCGGGGGTCAGCCCCAGCATTTT.

The rearrangement joins TRBV7-8 to TRBJ1-4, with D perhaps TRBD1 (5 bases). Germline V gene sequence: CDR1 SGHVS, CDR2 FQNEAQ. The germline V and J ends were trimmed by 1 base and 12 bases, with 15 bases remaining between them. The CDR3 is made up of 14 amino acids. CDR3 bases: TGTGCCAGCAGCTTAGAGGTGGCAGGGAGGGAACTGTTTTTT. It specifies CASSLEVAGRELFF.

This clone was detected once. V and J are TRBV9 and TRBJ1-2, with D possibly being TRBD1 (5 bases). CDR3 size: 14 residues. CDR1 is SGDLS, CDR2 YYNGEE, per germline. Trimming took 0 bases from V and 3 from J, leaving 9 bases between them. This CDR3 is CASSVVEGDYGYTF. The CDR3 nucleotides read TGTGCCAGCAGCGTAGTTGAAGGGGACTATGGCTACACCTTC. The whole variable domain, remainder taken from reference TRBV9 and TRBJ1-2, is DSGVTQTPKHLITATGQRVTLRCSPRSGDLSVYWYQQSLDQGLQFLIQYYNGEERAKGNILERFSAQQFPDLHSELNLSSLELGDSALYFCASSVVEGDYGYTFGSGTRLTVV.

The rearrangement uses TRBV4-1 and TRBJ2-3; TRBD2 aligns across 9 bases. Germline V gene lookup returns CDR1 MGHRA and CDR2 YSYEKL. The CDR3 has 20 residues. V trimming: 2 bases; J trimming: 2 bases; junction bases outside the gene matches: 17. The CDR3 loop is CASSQFGGGAAQRATDTQYF. The CDR3 coding sequence is TGCGCCAGCAGCCAATTCGGCGGGGGGGCCGCCCAGAGAGCCACAGATACGCAGTATTTT.

This chain connects TRBV5-5 to TRBJ2-7; TRBD2 matches 10 bases. CDR3 size: 16 residues. CDR1 and CDR2 from the germline V gene are SGHKS and YYEKEE (reference sequence). V lost 0 bases, J lost 0 bases, and 3 bases stayed unmatched. In nucleotides, the CDR3 is TGTGCCAGCAGCTTGGTAGCGGGGGGCAGCTCCTACGAGCAGTACTTC. Residues: CASSLVAGGSSYEQYF.

This chain joins TRBV5-6 and TRBJ1-3; the match to TRBD1 covers 7 bases. Germline CDR1 and CDR2: SGHDT and YYEEEE. This CDR3 is 14 amino acids long. The V gene end was trimmed by 1 base and the J gene end by 3 bases; junction bases not matched to a gene: 1. CDR3 amino acids: CASSLRGLGNTIYF. The CDR3, as DNA: TGTGCCAGCAGCTTGAGGGGGCTTGGAAACACCATATATTTT.

The chain joins TRBV4-2 to TRBJ2-7; possible D gene TRBD2, 5 bases. Trimming stripped 4 bases from V and 0 bases from J, with 16 bases between. The CDR3 spans 16 residues. Per the germline V gene, CDR1 is LGHNA and CDR2 is YNFKEQ. This CDR3 is CASSPEGSSSSYEQYF. CDR3 DNA: TGTGCCAGCAGCCCCGAGGGCTCCTCTAGCTCCTACGAGCAGTACTTC.